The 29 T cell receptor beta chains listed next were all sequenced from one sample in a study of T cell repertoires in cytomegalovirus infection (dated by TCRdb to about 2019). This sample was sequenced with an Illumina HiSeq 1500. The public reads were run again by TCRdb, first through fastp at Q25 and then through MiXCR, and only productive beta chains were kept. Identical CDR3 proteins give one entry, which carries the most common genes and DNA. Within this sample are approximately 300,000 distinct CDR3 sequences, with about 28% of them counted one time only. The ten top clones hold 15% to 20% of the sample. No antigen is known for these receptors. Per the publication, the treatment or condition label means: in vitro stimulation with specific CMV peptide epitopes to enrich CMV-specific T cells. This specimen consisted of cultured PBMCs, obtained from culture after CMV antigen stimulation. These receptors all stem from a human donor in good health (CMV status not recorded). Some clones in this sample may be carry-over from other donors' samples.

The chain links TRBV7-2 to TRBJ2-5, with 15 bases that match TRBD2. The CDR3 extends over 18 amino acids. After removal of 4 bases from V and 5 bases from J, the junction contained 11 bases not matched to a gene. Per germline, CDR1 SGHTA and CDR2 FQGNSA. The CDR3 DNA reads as TGTGCCAGCAGCTGGACACCGGGACTAGCGGGGGGCTGGGAGACCCAGTACTTC. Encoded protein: CASSWTPGLAGGWETQYF.

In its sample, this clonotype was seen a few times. CDR3 nucleotide sequence: TGTGCCAGCATCCGATCGGGGGGGATTAACTATGGCTACACCTTC. This translates into CASIRSGGINYGYTF. This chain links TRBV6-5 with TRBJ1-2; maybe TRBD1 (5 bases). CDR3 size: 15 residues. Deletions cut 7 bases from V and 1 base from J, with 16 bases between. CDR1 and CDR2 from the germline V gene are MNHEY and SVGAGI.

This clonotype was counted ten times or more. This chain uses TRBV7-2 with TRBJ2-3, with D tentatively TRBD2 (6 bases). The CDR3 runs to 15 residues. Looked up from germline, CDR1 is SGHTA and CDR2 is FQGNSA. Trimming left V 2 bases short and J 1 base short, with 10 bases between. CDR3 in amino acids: CASSLTGGGTDTQYF. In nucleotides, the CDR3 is TGTGCCAGCAGCTTAACCGGGGGAGGCACAGATACGCAGTATTTT.

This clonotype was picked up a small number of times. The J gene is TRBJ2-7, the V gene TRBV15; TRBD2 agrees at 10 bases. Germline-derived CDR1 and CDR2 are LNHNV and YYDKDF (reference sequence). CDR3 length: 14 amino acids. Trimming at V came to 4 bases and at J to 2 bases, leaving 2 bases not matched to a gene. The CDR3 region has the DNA TGTGCCACCAGCATAGCGGGAGGAACCTACGAGCAGTACTTC. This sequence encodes CATSIAGGTYEQYF.

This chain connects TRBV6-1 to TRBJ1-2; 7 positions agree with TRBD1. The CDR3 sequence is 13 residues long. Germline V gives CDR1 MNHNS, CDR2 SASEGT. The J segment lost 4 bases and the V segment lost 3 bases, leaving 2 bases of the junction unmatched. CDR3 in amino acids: CASSERTGYGYTF. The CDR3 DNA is TGTGCCAGCAGTGAGAGGACAGGCTATGGCTACACCTTC.

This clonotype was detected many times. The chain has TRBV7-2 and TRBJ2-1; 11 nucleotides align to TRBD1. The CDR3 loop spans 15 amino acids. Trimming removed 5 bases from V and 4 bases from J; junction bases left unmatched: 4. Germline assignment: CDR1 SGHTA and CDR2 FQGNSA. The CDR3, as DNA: TGTGCCAGCAGCCCTGGGACAGGGGGGTACAATGAGCAGTTCTTC. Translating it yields CASSPGTGGYNEQFF.

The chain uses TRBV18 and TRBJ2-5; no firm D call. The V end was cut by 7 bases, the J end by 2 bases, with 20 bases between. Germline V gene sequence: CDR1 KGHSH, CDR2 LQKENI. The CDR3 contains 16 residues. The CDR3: CASLTSRMTLQETQYF. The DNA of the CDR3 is TGTGCCAGCTTAACCAGCCGCATGACACTTCAAGAGACCCAGTACTTC.

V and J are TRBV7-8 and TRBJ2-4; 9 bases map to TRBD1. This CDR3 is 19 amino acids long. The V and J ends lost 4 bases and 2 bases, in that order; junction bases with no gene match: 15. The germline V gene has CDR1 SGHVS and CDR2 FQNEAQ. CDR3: CASSSYYRRQGVTKNIQYF. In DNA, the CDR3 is TGTGCCAGCAGCTCTTATTATCGGCGACAGGGGGTTACCAAAAACATTCAGTACTTC.

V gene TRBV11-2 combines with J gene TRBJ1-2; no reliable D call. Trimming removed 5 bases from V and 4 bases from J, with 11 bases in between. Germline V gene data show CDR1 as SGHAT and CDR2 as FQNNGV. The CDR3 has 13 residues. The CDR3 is CASSRDGLYGYTF. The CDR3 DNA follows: TGTGCCAGCAGCCGAGACGGGCTCTATGGCTACACCTTC.

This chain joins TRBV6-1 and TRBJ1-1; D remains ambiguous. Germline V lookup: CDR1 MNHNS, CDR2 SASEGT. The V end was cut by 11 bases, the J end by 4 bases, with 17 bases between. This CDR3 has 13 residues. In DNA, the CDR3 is TGTGCCTGCCGGGCAGGCCGGCTCACTGAAGCTTTCTTT. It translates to CACRAGRLTEAFF.

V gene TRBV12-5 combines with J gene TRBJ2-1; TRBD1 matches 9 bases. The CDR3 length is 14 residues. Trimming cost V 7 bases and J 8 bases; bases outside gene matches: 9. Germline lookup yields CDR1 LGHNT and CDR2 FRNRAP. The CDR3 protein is CASALDRGGDEQFF. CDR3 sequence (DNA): TGTGCTAGTGCCTTGGACAGGGGTGGGGATGAGCAGTTCTTC.

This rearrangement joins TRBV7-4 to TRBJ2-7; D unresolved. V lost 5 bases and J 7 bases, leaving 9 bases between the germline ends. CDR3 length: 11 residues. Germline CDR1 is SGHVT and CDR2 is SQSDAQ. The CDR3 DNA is TGTGCCAGCAGCCTAAATGGAGAGCAGTACTTC. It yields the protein CASSLNGEQYF.

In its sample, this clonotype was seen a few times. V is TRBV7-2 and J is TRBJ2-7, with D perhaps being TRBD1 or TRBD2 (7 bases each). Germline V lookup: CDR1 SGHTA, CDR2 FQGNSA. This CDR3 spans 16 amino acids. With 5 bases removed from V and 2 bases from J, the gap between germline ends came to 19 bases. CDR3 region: CASSPQGGGIPYEQYF. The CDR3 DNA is TGTGCCAGCAGCCCCCAGGGGGGAGGGATCCCCTACGAGCAGTACTTC.

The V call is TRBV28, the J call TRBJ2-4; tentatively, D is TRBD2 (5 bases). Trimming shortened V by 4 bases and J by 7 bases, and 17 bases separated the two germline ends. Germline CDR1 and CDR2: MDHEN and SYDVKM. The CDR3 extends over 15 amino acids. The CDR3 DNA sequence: TGTGCCAGCAGTTCCTATATGGCGAGCGGTAACATTCAGTACTTC. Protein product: CASSSYMASGNIQYF.

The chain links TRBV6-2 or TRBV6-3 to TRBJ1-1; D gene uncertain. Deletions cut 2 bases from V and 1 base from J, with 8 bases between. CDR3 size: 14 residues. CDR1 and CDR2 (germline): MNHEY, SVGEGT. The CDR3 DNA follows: TGTGCCAGCAGTTACGGGTGGGGGAACACTGAAGCTTTCTTT. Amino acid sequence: CASSYGWGNTEAFF.

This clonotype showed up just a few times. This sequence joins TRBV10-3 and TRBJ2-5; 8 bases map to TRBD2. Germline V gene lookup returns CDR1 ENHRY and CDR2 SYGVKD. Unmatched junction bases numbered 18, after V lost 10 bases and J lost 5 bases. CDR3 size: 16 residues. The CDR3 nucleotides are TGTGCCACCCACCGCGGGGGGAGGCAGCCGGGCGAGACCCAGTACTTC. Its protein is CATHRGGRQPGETQYF.

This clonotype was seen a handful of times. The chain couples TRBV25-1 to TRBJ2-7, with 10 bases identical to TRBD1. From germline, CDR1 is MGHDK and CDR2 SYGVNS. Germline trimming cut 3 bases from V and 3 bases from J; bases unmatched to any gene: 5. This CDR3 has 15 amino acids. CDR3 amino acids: CASSERDRGRYEQYF. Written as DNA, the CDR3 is TGTGCCAGCAGTGAGAGGGACAGGGGACGCTACGAGCAGTACTTC.

CDR3 protein: CASSLTGLASGYTF. In DNA form, the CDR3 reads TGTGCCAGCAGCCTCACGGGGCTTGCCAGTGGCTACACCTTC. The gene calls are TRBV7-2 and TRBJ1-2; tentative D call: TRBD1 (5 bases). V lost 5 bases to trimming and J lost 7 bases, with 17 bases between them. Germline CDR1 reads SGHTA; CDR2 reads FQGNSA. CDR3 length equals 14 residues.

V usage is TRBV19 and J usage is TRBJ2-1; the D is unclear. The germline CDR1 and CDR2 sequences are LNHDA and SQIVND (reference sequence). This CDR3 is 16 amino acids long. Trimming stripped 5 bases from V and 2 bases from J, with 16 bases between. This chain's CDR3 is CASSSRSPPTYNEQFF. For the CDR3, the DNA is TGTGCCAGTAGTTCGAGAAGCCCTCCAACCTACAATGAGCAGTTCTTC.

The CDR3, as DNA: TGTGCCAGCAGTTTATGGCAGGGCGACGAGCAGTACTTC. Protein product: CASSLWQGDEQYF. The chain is built from TRBV12-3 or TRBV12-4 and TRBJ2-7; D possibly corresponds to TRBD1 (5 bases). This CDR3 has 13 residues. Trimming cost V 2 bases and J 5 bases, with 10 bases left between them.

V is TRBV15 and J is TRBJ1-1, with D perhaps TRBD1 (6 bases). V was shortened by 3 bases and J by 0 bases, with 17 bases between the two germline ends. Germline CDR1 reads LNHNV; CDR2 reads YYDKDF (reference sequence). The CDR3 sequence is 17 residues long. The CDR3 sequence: CATSSFWGGTMNTEAFF. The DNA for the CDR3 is TGTGCCACCAGCAGTTTCTGGGGGGGCACTATGAACACTGAAGCTTTCTTT.

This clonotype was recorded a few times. This CDR3 is CASSLREGNSPLHF. Written as DNA, the CDR3 is TGTGCCAGCAGCTTAAGAGAGGGGAATTCACCCCTCCACTTT. This sequence joins TRBV7-2 and TRBJ1-6, with D possibly matching TRBD1 (5 bases). The CDR3 has 14 amino acids. Trimming pared 2 bases from V and 7 bases from J, leaving 9 bases between. Germline V gene data show CDR1 as SGHTA and CDR2 as FQGNSA. The whole variable domain, remainder taken from reference TRBV7-2 and TRBJ1-6, is GAGVSQSPSNKVTEKGKDVELRCDPISGHTALYWYRQSLGQGLEFLIYFQGNSAPDKSGLPSDRFSAERTGGSVSTLTIQRTQQEDSAVYLCASSLREGNSPLHFGNGTRLTVT.

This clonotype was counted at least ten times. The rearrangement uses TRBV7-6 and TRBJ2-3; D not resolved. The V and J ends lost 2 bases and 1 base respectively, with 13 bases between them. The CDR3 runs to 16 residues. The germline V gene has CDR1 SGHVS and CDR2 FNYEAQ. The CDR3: CASSLRQASGTDTQYF. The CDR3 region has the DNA TGTGCCAGCAGCTTAAGGCAGGCCTCGGGCACAGATACGCAGTATTTT. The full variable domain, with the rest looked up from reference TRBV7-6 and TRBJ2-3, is GAGVSQSPRYKVTKRGQDVALRCDPISGHVSLYWYRQALGQGPEFLTYFNYEAQQDKSGLPNDRFSAERPEGSISTLTIQRTEQRDSAMYRCASSLRQASGTDTQYFGPGTRLTVL.

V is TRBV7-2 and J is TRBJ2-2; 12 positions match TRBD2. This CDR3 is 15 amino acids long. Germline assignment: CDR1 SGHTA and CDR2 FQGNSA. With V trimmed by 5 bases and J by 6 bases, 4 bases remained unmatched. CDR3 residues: CASSPSGGESGELFF. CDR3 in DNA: TGTGCCAGCAGCCCTAGCGGGGGGGAATCCGGGGAGCTGTTTTTT.

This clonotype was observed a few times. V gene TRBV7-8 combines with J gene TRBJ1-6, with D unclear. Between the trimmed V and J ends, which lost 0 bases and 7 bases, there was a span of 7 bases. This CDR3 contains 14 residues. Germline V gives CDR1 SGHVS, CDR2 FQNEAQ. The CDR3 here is CASSLAFGNSPLHF. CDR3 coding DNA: TGTGCCAGCAGCTTAGCGTTCGGGAATTCACCCCTCCACTTT.

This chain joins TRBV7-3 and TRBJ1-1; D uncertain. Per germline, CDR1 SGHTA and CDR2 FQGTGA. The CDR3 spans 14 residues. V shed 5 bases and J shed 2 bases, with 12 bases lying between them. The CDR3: CASSPQVRNTEAFF. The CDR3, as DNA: TGTGCCAGCAGCCCTCAAGTCAGAAACACTGAAGCTTTCTTT.

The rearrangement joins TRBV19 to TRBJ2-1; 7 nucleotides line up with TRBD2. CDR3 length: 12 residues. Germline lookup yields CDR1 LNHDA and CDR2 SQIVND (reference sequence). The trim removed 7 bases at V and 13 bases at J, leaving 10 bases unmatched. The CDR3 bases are TGTGCCAGTAACACGGCGGGAGTTGGTCAGTTCTTC. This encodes CASNTAGVGQFF. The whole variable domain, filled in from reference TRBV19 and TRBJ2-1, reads DGGITQSPKYLFRKEGQNVTLSCEQNLNHDAMYWYRQDPGQGLRLIYYSQIVNDFQKGDIAEGYSVSREKKESFPLTVTSAQKNPTAFYLCASNTAGVGQFFGPGTRLTVL.

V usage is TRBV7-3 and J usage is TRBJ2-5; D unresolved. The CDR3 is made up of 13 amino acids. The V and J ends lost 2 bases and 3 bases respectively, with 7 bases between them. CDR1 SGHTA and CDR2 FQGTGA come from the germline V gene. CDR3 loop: CASSLGSEETQYF. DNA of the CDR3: TGTGCCAGCAGCTTAGGCAGCGAAGAGACCCAGTACTTC.

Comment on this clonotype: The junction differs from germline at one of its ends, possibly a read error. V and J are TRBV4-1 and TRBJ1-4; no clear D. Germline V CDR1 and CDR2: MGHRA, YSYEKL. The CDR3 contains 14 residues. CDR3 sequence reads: CASSQDERPEKLFF. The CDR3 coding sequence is TGTGCCAGCAGCCAAGATGAGAGGCCTGAAAAACTGTTTTTT.